The TCR beta chain described here comes from a study of technical replicates of blood from several donors. Germline CDR1 reads SGHTS; CDR2 reads YDEGEE. V was pared by 1 base and J by 10 bases, with 8 bases between. This CDR3 region has 11 residues. Sequencing used immunoSEQ multiplex PCR; TCRdb keeps in-frame clones, though not all of them. The sample consists of tens of thousands of clones, over 85% of them appearing once. The chain uses TRBV5-8 and TRBJ1-2, with D uncertain. The sample was PBMCs. The TCR was taken from a human donor in good health. Some clones in this sample may be carry-over from other donors' samples. DNA of the CDR3: TGTGCCAGCAGCTTGACAGTTTACTACACCTTC. Protein product: CASSLTVYYTF.